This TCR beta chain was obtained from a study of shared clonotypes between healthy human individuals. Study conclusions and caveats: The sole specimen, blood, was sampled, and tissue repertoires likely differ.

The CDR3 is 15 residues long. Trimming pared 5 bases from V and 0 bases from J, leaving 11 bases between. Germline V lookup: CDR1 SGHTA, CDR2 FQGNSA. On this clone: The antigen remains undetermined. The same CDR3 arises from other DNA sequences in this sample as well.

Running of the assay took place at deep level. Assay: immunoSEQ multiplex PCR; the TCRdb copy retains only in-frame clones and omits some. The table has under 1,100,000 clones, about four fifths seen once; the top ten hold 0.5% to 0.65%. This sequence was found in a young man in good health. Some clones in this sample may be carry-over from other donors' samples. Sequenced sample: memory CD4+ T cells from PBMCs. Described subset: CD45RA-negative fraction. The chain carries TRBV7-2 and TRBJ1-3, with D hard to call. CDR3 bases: TGTGCCAGCAGCCCGGGCCCGAGCTCTGGAAACACCATATATTTT. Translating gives CASSPGPSSGNTIYF.